The clone carrying this TCR beta chain was seen only a few times. The source of the sample is a study of blood T cells in healthy people across ages. Germline loops: CDR1 DFQATT, CDR2 SNEGSKA (reference sequence). CDR3 length: 12 residues. V was clipped by 7 bases and J by 4 bases, with 11 bases between them. Then a second PCR, running roughly 7 to 11 cycles, was carried out with a sample-barcoded 5' primer and a J-beta primer mix. TCRdb reprocessed the 5' RACE reads via MiXCR and lists one record per CDR3 protein. The sample holds fewer than 2 million distinct CDR3 sequences, approximately 40% seen once.

The chain is built from TRBV20-1 and TRBJ1-5, with D perhaps TRBD1 (6 bases). The specimen sequenced was blood. The sequence came from a human donor in good health. The CDR3 sequence: CSVTRGNQPQHF. DNA of the CDR3: TGCAGTGTAACAAGGGGGAATCAGCCCCAGCATTTT.